Listed below are T cell receptor beta chains from one sample, sequenced in a study of identical twins. From the 5' RACE reads, TCRdb called clonotypes with MiXCR, one entry per CDR3 protein. Here the sample spans just under 550,000 distinct CDR3 sequences, roughly 15% being singletons. This sample also belongs to another study, concerning yellow fever vaccine responses in identical twins.

Sequences were obtained from CD4+ T cells sorted from blood. The receptors come from a woman between 18 and 29 years old in good health. CDR3s include the opening cysteine and the closing phenylalanine or tryptophan. Each record gives: clone size, J gene, V gene, D gene, CDR3 protein, CDR3 DNA. A D gene is named only where the DNA matches it firmly. Rows may omit the clone size; those that give it use once, few, many or a size class.

few,TRBJ2-3,TRBV12-3/TRBV12-4,TRBD2,CASTLAGVITDTQFF,TGTGCCAGCACCTTAGCGGGAGTGATCACAGATACGCAGTTTTTT
few,TRBJ2-1,TRBV6-1,-,CASASPVKATNEQFF,TGTGCCAGCGCCAGCCCAGTTAAAGCGACGAATGAGCAGTTCTTC
-,TRBJ2-4,TRBV2,-,CASSETRVNIQYF,TGTGCCAGCAGTGAAACCAGGGTAAACATTCAGTACTTC
-,TRBJ2-2,TRBV12-3/TRBV12-4,TRBD2,CVSGLAGGFANTGELFF,TGTGTCAGCGGTCTAGCGGGAGGCTTCGCGAACACCGGGGAGCTGTTTTTT
few,TRBJ2-1,TRBV28,-,CASSRDSQDYNEQFF,TGTGCCAGCAGTCGGGACTCTCAAGACTACAATGAGCAGTTCTTC
-,TRBJ1-1,TRBV28,-,CASIVGSGNTEAFF,TGTGCCAGCATAGTGGGGTCGGGGAACACTGAAGCTTTCTTT
-,TRBJ2-2,TRBV6-5,-,CASSRVSGELFF,TGTGCCAGCAGCAGGGTATCTGGGGAGCTGTTTTTT
few,TRBJ2-3,TRBV21-1,-,CASSKVFGGSTDTQYF,TGTGCCAGCAGCAAAGTTTTCGGGGGTTCCACAGATACGCAGTATTTT
-,TRBJ1-2,TRBV5-1,TRBD1,CASSSGGMDGYTF,TGCGCCAGCAGCTCAGGGGGCATGGATGGCTACACCTTC
-,TRBJ2-2,TRBV20-1,-,CSAPSSGRDTGELFF,TGCAGTGCCCCTTCCTCCGGGCGGGACACCGGGGAGCTGTTTTTT